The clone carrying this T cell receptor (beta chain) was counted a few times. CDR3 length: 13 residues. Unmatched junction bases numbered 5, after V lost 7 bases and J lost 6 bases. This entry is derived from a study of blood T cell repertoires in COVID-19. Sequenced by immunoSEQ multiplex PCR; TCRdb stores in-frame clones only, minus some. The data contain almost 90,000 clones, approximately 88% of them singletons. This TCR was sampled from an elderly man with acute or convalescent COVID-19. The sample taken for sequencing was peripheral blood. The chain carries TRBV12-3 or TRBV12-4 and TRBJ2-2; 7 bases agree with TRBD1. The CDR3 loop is CASILTGAGELFF. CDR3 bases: TGTGCCAGCATCCTTACAGGGGCCGGGGAGCTGTTTTTT.